Listed here are 28 T cell receptor beta chains from one sample, sequenced in a study of beta chain features in type 1 diabetes. Reverse transcription of all isolated RNA meant that expressed TCRB transcripts were sequenced. TCRdb's copy holds only in-frame clones and misses some; the assay was immunoSEQ multiplex PCR. The sample carries 400,000 to 550,000 clones, over 9.5% recorded once. The sample was naive CD4+ T cells from blood. The receptors originated from a woman between 18 and 29 years old in good health.

The chain carries TRBV7-2 and TRBJ1-6, with TRBD1 matching 8 bases. The J segment lost 3 bases and the V segment lost 1 base, leaving 8 bases of the junction unmatched. The germline V gene has CDR1 SGHTA and CDR2 FQGNSA. This CDR3 spans 18 amino acids. The CDR3 here is CASSLEPRGQGYNSPLHF. DNA for the CDR3: TGTGCCAGCAGCTTAGAACCACGCGGACAGGGCTATAATTCACCCCTCCACTTT.

V gene TRBV7-9 combines with J gene TRBJ1-1, with D uncertain. V lost 5 bases and J 2 bases, leaving 15 bases between the germline ends. Germline V gives CDR1 SEHNR, CDR2 FQNEAQ (reference sequence). CDR3 length equals 15 residues. DNA of the CDR3: TGTGCCAGCAGCCCTAAAAACGCAGACAACACTGAAGCTTTCTTT. Translated, it gives CASSPKNADNTEAFF.

This clone was counted between two and nine times. The V gene is TRBV18, the J gene TRBJ2-7; 8 bases match TRBD1. Germline assignment: CDR1 KGHSH and CDR2 LQKENI. The CDR3 is made up of 14 amino acids. Germline trimming cut 6 bases from V and 2 bases from J; bases unmatched to any gene: 6. The CDR3 DNA reads TGTGCCAGCTCGCGGACAGGGCCGACCTACGAGCAGTACGTC. Protein product: CASSRTGPTYEQYV.

This chain links TRBV9 with TRBJ2-2, with a tentative D call TRBD1 (6 bases). The CDR3 consists of 18 residues. Per germline, CDR1 SGDLS and CDR2 YYNGEE. V was clipped by 4 bases and J by 4 bases, with 23 bases between them. The chain's CDR3 is CASSPGGQFSVGTGELFF. CDR3 coding DNA: TGTGCCAGCAGCCCCGGAGGACAGTTCAGCGTGGGCACCGGGGAGCTGTTTTTT.

J is TRBJ2-1 and V is TRBV19, with D possibly being TRBD1 (5 bases). This CDR3 is 17 amino acids long. Germline CDR1 reads LNHDA; CDR2 reads SQIVND (reference sequence). Trimming left V 4 bases short and J 7 bases short, with 23 bases between. The CDR3 protein is CASSNPQGQGYWNEQFF. The DNA of the CDR3 is TGTGCCAGTAGTAACCCTCAGGGCCAAGGGTACTGGAATGAGCAGTTCTTC.

This clone was picked up a small number of times. The gene calls are TRBV7-2 and TRBJ2-3; weak D call: TRBD2 (5 bases). Germline lookup yields CDR1 SGHTA and CDR2 FQGNSA. Trimming took 5 bases from V and 7 from J, leaving 10 bases between them. This CDR3 is built from 12 residues. Written as DNA, the CDR3 is TGTGCCAGCAGCGGGCGAGGGAATACGCAGTATTTT. It encodes CASSGRGNTQYF.

There are a few counts of this clone. This chain links TRBV2 with TRBJ2-7, with TRBD1 matching over 7 bases. V lost 5 bases, J lost 3 bases, and 4 bases stayed unmatched. The CDR3 has 13 residues. Germline CDR1 reads SNHLY; CDR2 reads FYNNEI. The CDR3 region has the DNA TGTGCCAGCAGTCTGACAGGGAACTACGAGCAGTACTTC. Its translation: CASSLTGNYEQYF.

This chain joins TRBV14 and TRBJ1-1; 7 positions match TRBD1. The germline V gene encodes CDR1 SGHDN and CDR2 FVKESK. The CDR3 has 17 amino acids. J gave up 5 bases and V 1 base, and 13 bases lay outside the gene matches. The CDR3 spells CASSQGTPGGSGTEAFF. For the CDR3, the DNA is TGTGCCAGCAGCCAAGGAACCCCAGGGGGGTCGGGAACTGAAGCTTTCTTT.

The sample holds many counts of this clone. The same CDR3 is also encoded by other DNA sequences in this sample. The rearrangement links TRBV29-1 to TRBJ1-1; D is unresolved. Between the trimmed V and J ends, which lost 4 bases and 1 base, there was a span of 4 bases. This CDR3 has 11 residues. Germline V lookup: CDR1 SQVTM, CDR2 ANQGSEA. The CDR3 reads CSVVRNTEAFF. CDR3 bases: TGCAGCGTTGTCAGGAACACTGAAGCTTTCTTT.

CDR3 amino acids: CASSPLIGVRRETQYF. Here the CDR3 DNA reads TGTGCCAGCAGCCCCCTTATTGGGGTTCGAAGAGAGACCCAGTACTTC. The rearrangement uses TRBV5-6 and TRBJ2-5; D is unclear. Germline lookup yields CDR1 SGHDT and CDR2 YYEEEE. This CDR3 has 16 residues. Trimming stripped 4 bases from V and 4 bases from J, with 20 bases between. Supplemented by reference TRBV5-6 and TRBJ2-5, the full variable domain reads DAGVTQSPTHLIKTRGQQVTLRCSPKSGHDTVSWYQQALGQGPQFIFQYYEEEERQRGNFPDRFSGHQFPNYSSELNVNALLLGDSALYLCASSPLIGVRRETQYFGPGTRLLVL.

J is TRBJ2-3 and V is TRBV7-2; 9 nucleotides line up with TRBD2. V gave up 7 bases and J gave up 2 bases; unmatched junction bases: 7. CDR1 is SGHTA, CDR2 FQGNSA, per germline. The CDR3 contains 15 residues. The CDR3 sequence: CASNTAGGHTDTQYF. The DNA of the CDR3 is TGTGCCAGCAACACAGCGGGAGGCCACACAGATACGCAGTATTTT.

The chain joins TRBV14 to TRBJ1-1; D not resolved. Per the germline V gene, CDR1 is SGHDN and CDR2 is FVKESK. There are 13 residues in the CDR3. Trimming removed 1 base from V and 7 bases from J, with 10 bases in between. The CDR3 protein is CASSQVRVREAFF. CDR3 in DNA: TGTGCCAGCAGCCAAGTAAGGGTTCGTGAAGCTTTCTTT. Complete variable domain (other parts from reference TRBV14 and TRBJ1-1): EAGVTQFPSHSVIEKGQTVTLRCDPISGHDNLYWYRRVMGKEIKFLLHFVKESKQDESGMPNNRFLAERTGGTYSTLKVQPAELEDSGVYFCASSQVRVREAFFGQGTRLTVV.

V usage is TRBV4-3 and J usage is TRBJ2-2; TRBD2 agrees at 10 bases. Germline CDR1 is LGHNA and CDR2 is YSLEER. J was trimmed by 1 base and V by 2 bases; bases with no gene match: 1. The CDR3 consists of 16 residues. CDR3 residues: CASSQLAGVNTGELFF. The CDR3, as DNA: TGCGCCAGCAGCCAACTAGCGGGGGTGAACACCGGGGAGCTGTTTTTT.

This clone has a handful of counts. The CDR3 DNA reads as TGTGCCGCCAAGACTAGCGGGAGTATCAACACCGGGGAGCTGTTTTTT. Amino acids: CAAKTSGSINTGELFF. The chain couples TRBV28 to TRBJ2-2, with 12 nucleotides matching TRBD2. This CDR3 is 16 amino acids long. From germline, CDR1 is MDHEN and CDR2 SYDVKM. After removal of 11 bases from V and 2 bases from J, the junction contained 9 bases not matched to a gene.

The genes are TRBV7-2 and TRBJ1-1, with D hard to call. The CDR3 is 13 residues long. Germline assignment: CDR1 SGHTA and CDR2 FQGNSA. V lost 2 bases and J lost 0, with 4 bases in between. The CDR3 DNA is TGTGCCAGCAGCTTAATTATGAACACTGAAGCTTTCTTT. Translation gives CASSLIMNTEAFF.

The chain recombines TRBV4-2 with TRBJ1-1, with TRBD1 identical over 8 bases. Germline trimming cut 3 bases from V and 0 bases from J; bases unmatched to any gene: 9. Germline CDR1 and CDR2: LGHNA and YNFKEQ. The CDR3 runs 17 residues. CDR3 DNA sequence: TGTGCCAGCAGCCATCCGGGACAGGATTACCTGAACACTGAAGCTTTCTTT. Amino acids: CASSHPGQDYLNTEAFF.

The V call is TRBV30, the J call TRBJ1-5; 9 bases match TRBD1. CDR3 length: 14 amino acids. Germline values: CDR1 GTSNPN, CDR2 SVGIG (reference sequence). V was clipped by 2 bases and J by 4 bases; unmatched bases: 3. CDR3 protein: CAWSFGQGNQPQHF. CDR3 sequence (DNA): TGTGCCTGGAGTTTCGGACAGGGGAATCAGCCCCAGCATTTT.

V is TRBV4-3 and J is TRBJ1-4; D uncertain. The CDR3 is 13 residues long. CDR1 is LGHNA, CDR2 YSLEER, per germline. Trimming shortened V by 4 bases and J by 4 bases, and 7 bases separated the two germline ends. The CDR3 DNA is TGCGCCAGCAGCCGGGTGGTTAATGAAAAACTGTTTTTT. Translation gives CASSRVVNEKLFF.

The genes are TRBV5-4 and TRBJ1-1; weak D call: TRBD1 (5 bases). Trimming left V 1 base short and J 3 bases short, with 13 bases between. The germline CDR1 and CDR2 sequences are SGHNT and YYREEE (reference sequence). The CDR3 runs to 15 residues. The CDR3 region is CASSLSPGRDTEAFF. The CDR3, as DNA: TGTGCCAGCAGCTTGTCGCCAGGGAGGGACACTGAAGCTTTCTTT. Supplemented by reference TRBV5-4 and TRBJ1-1, the full variable domain reads ETGVTQSPTHLIKTRGQQVTLRCSSQSGHNTVSWYQQALGQGPQFIFQYYREEENGRGNFPPRFSGLQFPNYSSELNVNALELDDSALYLCASSLSPGRDTEAFFGQGTRLTVV.

There are a few counts of this clone. V and J are TRBV28 and TRBJ1-2; D gene ambiguous. V was clipped by 2 bases and J by 5 bases, with 9 bases between them. The CDR3 is 13 amino acids. CDR1 is MDHEN, CDR2 SYDVKM, per germline. CDR3 region: CASSLQRRYGYTF. The CDR3 DNA follows: TGTGCCAGCAGTTTACAACGGAGGTATGGCTACACCTTC.

This clone occurred a few times. The genes are TRBV5-1 and TRBJ2-3; tentative D call: TRBD2 (6 bases). Germline loops: CDR1 SGHRS, CDR2 YFSETQ. V was clipped by 3 bases and J by 2 bases, with 13 bases between them. The CDR3 consists of 15 residues. The CDR3 spells CASSWEAPFTDTQYF. For the CDR3, the DNA is TGCGCCAGCAGCTGGGAGGCCCCCTTCACAGATACGCAGTATTTT.

This clone has only a few counts. One junction end disagrees with the germline gene, perhaps due to a read error. This chain links TRBV5-1 with TRBJ2-1; D remains ambiguous. The CDR3 extends over 13 amino acids. Germline V lookup: CDR1 SGHRS, CDR2 YFSETQ. The CDR3 sequence is CASSLDSVSRLVF. CDR3 bases: TGCGCCAGCAGCTTGGATTCGGTTTCTAGACTTGTCTTC.

This clone was detected a few times. Different DNA sequences within this sample yield the same CDR3. This rearrangement joins TRBV9 to TRBJ2-1; D possibly corresponds to TRBD2 (5 bases). CDR1 SGDLS and CDR2 YYNGEE come from the germline V gene. Trimming removed 0 bases from V and 2 bases from J, with 9 bases in between. This CDR3 spans 15 amino acids. The CDR3 nucleotides are TGTGCCAGCAGCGTAGTCAGCGGAACCTACAATGAGCAGTTCTTC. Its translation: CASSVVSGTYNEQFF.

The table lists this clone with a few counts. The V call is TRBV7-9, the J call TRBJ2-1, with 7 bases lining up with TRBD2. Germline V gene data show CDR1 as SEHNR and CDR2 as FQNEAQ (reference sequence). This CDR3 has 12 residues. CDR3 in DNA: TGTGCAGGGCAGCTAGCGGCAAATGAGCAGTTCTTC. Translating gives CAGQLAANEQFF.

This clone appeared a few times. The rearrangement joins TRBV27 to TRBJ1-5, with a possible D match to TRBD1 (5 bases). This CDR3 has 13 amino acids. The V and J ends lost 2 bases and 12 bases respectively, with 14 bases between them. Germline loops: CDR1 MNHEY, CDR2 SMNVEV (reference sequence). CDR3 region: CASSLAGVSLQHF. The CDR3 coding sequence is TGTGCCAGCAGTTTAGCGGGGGTAAGCCTCCAGCATTTT.

J is TRBJ2-7 and V is TRBV28; a weak D match, TRBD1 (6 bases). The V end was cut by 7 bases, the J end by 6 bases, with 19 bases between. Germline V gene lookup returns CDR1 MDHEN and CDR2 SYDVKM. The CDR3 loop spans 14 amino acids. The CDR3 loop reads CASNRPPPRGEQYV. In DNA form, the CDR3 reads TGTGCCAGCAACAGACCTCCGCCCAGGGGCGAGCAGTACGTC.

This clone was picked up a small number of times. In the same sample, other DNA sequences code for this CDR3. The chain recombines TRBV7-9 with TRBJ2-3; D is unclear. Germline V CDR1 and CDR2: SEHNR, FQNEAQ (reference sequence). The CDR3 consists of 15 residues. Deletions cut 3 bases from V and 0 bases from J, with 10 bases between. The CDR3 is CASSLTSASTDTQYF. The CDR3 DNA follows: TGTGCCAGCAGCTTGACAAGTGCTAGCACAGATACGCAGTATTTT.

A few counts support this clone. V and J are TRBV6-1 and TRBJ2-7; 7 nucleotides match TRBD1. The CDR3 is made up of 13 amino acids. With V trimmed by 5 bases and J by 5 bases, 6 bases remained unmatched. Germline CDR1 and CDR2: MNHNS and SASEGT. CDR3 sequence (DNA): TGTGCCAGCAGTCCGACAGGGCAAAACGAGCAGTACGTC. It is translated as CASSPTGQNEQYV.